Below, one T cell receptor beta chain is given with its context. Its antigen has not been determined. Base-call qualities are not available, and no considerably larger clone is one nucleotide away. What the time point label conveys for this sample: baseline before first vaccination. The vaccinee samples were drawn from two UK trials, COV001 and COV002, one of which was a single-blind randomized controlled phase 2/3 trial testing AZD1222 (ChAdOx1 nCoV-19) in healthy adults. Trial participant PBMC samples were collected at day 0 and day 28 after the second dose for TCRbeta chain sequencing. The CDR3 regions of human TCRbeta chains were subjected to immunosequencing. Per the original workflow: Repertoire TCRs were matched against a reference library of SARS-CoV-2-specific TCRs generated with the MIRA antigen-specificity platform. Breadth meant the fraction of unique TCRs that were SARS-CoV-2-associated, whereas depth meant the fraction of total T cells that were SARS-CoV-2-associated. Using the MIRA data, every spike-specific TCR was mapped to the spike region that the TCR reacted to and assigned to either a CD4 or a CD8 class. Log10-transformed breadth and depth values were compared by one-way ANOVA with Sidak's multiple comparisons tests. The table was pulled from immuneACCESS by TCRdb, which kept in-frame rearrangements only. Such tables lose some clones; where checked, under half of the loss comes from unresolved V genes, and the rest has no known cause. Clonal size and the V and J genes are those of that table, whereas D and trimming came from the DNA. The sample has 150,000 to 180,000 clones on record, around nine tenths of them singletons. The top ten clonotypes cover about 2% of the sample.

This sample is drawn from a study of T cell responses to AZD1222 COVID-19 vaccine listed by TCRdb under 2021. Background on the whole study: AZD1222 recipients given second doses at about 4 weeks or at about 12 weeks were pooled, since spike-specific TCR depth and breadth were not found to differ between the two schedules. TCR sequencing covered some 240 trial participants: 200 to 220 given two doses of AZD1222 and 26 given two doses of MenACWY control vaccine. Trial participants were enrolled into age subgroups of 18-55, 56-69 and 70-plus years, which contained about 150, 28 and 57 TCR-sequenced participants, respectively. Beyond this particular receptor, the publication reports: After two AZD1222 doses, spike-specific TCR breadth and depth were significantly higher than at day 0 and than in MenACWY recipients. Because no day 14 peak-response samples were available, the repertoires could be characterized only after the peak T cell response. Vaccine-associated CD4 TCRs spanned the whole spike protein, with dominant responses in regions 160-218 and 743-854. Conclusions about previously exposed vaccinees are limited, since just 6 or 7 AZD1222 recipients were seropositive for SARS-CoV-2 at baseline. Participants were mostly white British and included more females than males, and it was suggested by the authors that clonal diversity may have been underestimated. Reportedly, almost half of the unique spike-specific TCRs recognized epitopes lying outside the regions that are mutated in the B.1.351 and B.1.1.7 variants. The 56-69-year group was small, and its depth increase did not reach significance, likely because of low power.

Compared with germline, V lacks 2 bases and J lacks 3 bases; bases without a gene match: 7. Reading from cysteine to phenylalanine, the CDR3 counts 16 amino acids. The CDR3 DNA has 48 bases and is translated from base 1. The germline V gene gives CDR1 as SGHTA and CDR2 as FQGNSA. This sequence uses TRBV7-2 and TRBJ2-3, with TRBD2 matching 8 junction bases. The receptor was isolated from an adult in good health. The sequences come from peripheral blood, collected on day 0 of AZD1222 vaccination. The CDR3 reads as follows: CASSLNGRAGTDTQYF. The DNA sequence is TGTGCCAGCAGCTTAAACGGGAGGGCGGGGACAGATACGCAGTATTTT.